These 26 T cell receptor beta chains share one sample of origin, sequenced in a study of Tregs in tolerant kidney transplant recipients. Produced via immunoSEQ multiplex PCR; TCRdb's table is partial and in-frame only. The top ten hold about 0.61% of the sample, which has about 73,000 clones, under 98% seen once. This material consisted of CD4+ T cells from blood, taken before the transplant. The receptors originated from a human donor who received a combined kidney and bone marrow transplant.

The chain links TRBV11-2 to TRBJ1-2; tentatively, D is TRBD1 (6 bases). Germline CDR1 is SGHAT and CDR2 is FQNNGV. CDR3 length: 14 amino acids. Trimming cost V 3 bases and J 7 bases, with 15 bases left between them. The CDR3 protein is CASSLERGGAGYTF. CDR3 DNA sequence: TGTGCCAGCAGCTTGGAACGAGGGGGGGCTGGCTACACCTTC. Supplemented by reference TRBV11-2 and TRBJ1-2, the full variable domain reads EAGVAQSPRYKIIEKRQSVAFWCNPISGHATLYWYQQILGQGPKLLIQFQNNGVVDDSQLPKDRFSAERLKGVDSTLKIQPAKLEDSAVYLCASSLERGGAGYTFGSGTRLTVV.

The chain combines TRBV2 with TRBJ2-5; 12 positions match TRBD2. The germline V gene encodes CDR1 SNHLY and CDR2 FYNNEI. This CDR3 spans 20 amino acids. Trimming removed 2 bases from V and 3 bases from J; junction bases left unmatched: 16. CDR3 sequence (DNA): TGTGCCAGCAGTGAAATCGGGCTAGCGGGAGGGTTGGGTCGTAAAGAGACCCAGTACTTC. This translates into CASSEIGLAGGLGRKETQYF.

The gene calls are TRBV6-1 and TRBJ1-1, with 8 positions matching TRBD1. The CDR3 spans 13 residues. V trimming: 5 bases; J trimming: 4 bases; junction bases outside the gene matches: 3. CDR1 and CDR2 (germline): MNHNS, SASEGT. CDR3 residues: CASSPTGGTEAFF. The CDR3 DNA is TGTGCCAGCAGTCCCACAGGGGGCACTGAAGCTTTCTTT.

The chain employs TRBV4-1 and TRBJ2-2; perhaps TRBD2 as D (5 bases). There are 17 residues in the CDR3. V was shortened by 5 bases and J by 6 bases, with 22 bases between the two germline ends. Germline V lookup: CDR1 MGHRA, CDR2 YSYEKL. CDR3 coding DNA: TGCGCCAGCAGCGCAAGCCGAGGAACGGAGGAAGCCGGGGAGCTGTTTTTT. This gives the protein CASSASRGTEEAGELFF.

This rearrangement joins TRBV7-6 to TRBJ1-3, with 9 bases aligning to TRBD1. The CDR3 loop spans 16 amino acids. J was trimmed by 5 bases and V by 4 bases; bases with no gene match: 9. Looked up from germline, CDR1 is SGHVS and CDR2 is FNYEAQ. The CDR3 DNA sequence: TGTGCCAGCAGCTCCCAGGTACAGGGGGCTAGAAACACCATATATTTT. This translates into CASSSQVQGARNTIYF.

CDR3 sequence: CASSLAGTVGNTIYF. The CDR3 bases are TGCGCCAGCAGCTTGGCCGGGACAGTTGGAAACACCATATATTTT. The rearrangement links TRBV5-1 to TRBJ1-3; TRBD1 agrees at 7 bases. CDR1 and CDR2 (germline): SGHRS, YFSETQ. The CDR3 extends over 15 amino acids. The ends lost 0 bases at V and 3 bases at J; junction bases unmatched: 3.

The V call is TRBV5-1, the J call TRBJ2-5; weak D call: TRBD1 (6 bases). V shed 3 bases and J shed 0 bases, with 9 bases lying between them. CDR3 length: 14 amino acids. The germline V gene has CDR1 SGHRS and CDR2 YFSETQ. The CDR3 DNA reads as TGCGCCAGCAGCTCCGGACAGAACCAAGAGACCCAGTACTTC. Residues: CASSSGQNQETQYF. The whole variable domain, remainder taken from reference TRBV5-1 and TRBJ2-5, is KAGVTQTPRYLIKTRGQQVTLSCSPISGHRSVSWYQQTPGQGLQFLFEYFSETQRNKGNFPGRFSGRQFSNSRSEMNVSTLELGDSALYLCASSSGQNQETQYFGPGTRLLVL.

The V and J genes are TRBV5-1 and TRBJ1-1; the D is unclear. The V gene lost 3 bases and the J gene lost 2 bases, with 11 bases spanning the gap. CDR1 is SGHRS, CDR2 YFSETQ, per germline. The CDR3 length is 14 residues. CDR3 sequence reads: CASSSSRGNTEAFF. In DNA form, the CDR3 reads TGCGCCAGCAGCTCCTCGCGGGGTAACACTGAAGCTTTCTTT.

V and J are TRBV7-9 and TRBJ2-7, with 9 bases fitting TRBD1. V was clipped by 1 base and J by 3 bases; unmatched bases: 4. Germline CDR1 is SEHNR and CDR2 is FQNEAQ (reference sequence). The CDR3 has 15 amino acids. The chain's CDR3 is CASSLVGTGRYEQYF. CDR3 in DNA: TGTGCCAGCAGCTTAGTTGGGACAGGGCGCTACGAGCAGTACTTC.

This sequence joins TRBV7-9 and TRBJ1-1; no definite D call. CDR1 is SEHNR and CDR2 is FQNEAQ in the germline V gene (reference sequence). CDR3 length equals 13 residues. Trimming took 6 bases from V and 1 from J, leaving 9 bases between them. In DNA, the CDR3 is TGTGCCAGCAGTCCACGGGAGAACACTGAAGCTTTCTTT. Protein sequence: CASSPRENTEAFF.

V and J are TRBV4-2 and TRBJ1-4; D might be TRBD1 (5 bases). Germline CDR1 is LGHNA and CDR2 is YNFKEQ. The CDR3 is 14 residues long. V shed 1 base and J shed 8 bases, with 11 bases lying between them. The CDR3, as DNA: TGTGCCAGCAGCCAAGGGGGGGATATGGAAAAACTGTTTTTT. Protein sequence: CASSQGGDMEKLFF.

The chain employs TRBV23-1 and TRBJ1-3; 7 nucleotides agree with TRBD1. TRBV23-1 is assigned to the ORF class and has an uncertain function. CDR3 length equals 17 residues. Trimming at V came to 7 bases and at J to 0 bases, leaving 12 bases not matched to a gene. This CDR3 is CASTPDRPAHSGNTIYF. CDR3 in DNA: TGCGCCAGCACTCCGGACAGGCCCGCGCACTCTGGAAACACCATATATTTT.

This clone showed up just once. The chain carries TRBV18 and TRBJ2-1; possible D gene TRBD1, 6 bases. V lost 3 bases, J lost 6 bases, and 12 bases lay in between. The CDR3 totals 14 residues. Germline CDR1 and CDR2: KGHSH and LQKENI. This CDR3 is CASSPMGQLNEQFF. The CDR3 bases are TGTGCCAGCTCACCGATGGGACAACTCAATGAGCAGTTCTTC.

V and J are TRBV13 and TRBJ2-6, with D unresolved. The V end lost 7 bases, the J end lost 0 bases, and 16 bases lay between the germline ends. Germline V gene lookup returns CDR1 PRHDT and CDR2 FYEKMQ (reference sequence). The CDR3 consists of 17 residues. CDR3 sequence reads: CASTLNQGGSGANVLTF. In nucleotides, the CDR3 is TGTGCCAGCACCCTAAACCAAGGCGGCTCTGGGGCCAACGTCCTGACTTTC.

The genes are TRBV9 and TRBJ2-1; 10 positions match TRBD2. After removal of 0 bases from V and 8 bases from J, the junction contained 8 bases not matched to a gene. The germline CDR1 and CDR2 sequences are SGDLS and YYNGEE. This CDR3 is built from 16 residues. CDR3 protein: CASSVVSTSGIDEQFF. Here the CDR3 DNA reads TGTGCCAGCAGCGTAGTTTCCACTAGCGGGATAGATGAGCAGTTCTTC. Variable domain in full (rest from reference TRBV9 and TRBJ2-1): DSGVTQTPKHLITATGQRVTLRCSPRSGDLSVYWYQQSLDQGLQFLIQYYNGEERAKGNILERFSAQQFPDLHSELNLSSLELGDSALYFCASSVVSTSGIDEQFFGPGTRLTVL.

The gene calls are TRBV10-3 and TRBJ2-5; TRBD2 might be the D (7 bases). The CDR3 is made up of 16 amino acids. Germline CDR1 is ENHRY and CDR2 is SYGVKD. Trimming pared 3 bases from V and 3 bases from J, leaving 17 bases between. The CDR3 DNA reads TGTGCCATCAGTGAAGGGGGGGAAGGTGGAAAAGAGACCCAGTACTTC. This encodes CAISEGGEGGKETQYF.

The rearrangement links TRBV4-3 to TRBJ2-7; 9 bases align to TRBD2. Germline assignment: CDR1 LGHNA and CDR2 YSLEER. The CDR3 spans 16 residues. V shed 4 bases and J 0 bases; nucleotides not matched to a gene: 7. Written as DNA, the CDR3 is TGCGCCAGCAGCCGGGAGACTAGCGGACTCTCCTACGAGCAGTACTTC. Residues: CASSRETSGLSYEQYF.

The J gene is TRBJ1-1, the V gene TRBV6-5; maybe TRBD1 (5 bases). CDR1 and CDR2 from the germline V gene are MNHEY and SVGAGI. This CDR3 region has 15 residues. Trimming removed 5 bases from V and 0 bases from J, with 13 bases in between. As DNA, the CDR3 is TGTGCCAGCAGTAGGGACTTCATAATGAACACTGAAGCTTTCTTT. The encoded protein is CASSRDFIMNTEAFF.

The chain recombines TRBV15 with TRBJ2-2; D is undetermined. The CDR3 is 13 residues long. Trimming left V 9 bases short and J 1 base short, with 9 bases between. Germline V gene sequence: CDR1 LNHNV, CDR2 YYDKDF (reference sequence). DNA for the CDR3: TGTGCCACTCGTGGCGGGAACACCGGGGAGCTGTTTTTT. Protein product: CATRGGNTGELFF.

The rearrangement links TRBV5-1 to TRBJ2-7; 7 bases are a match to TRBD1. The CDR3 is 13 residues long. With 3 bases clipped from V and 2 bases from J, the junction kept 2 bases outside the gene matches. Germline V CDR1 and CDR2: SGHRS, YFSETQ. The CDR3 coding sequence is TGCGCCAGCAGCTGGGGGACAGCCTACGAGCAGTACTTC. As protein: CASSWGTAYEQYF.

The CDR3 region is CASKQGRVDYYGYTF. The DNA for the CDR3 is TGTGCCAGCAAACAGGGAAGGGTGGACTACTATGGCTACACCTTC. V and J are TRBV27 and TRBJ1-2; D perhaps matches TRBD1 (6 bases). Looked up from germline, CDR1 is MNHEY and CDR2 is SMNVEV (reference sequence). The CDR3 extends over 15 amino acids. V gave up 7 bases and J gave up 3 bases, with 18 bases separating them.

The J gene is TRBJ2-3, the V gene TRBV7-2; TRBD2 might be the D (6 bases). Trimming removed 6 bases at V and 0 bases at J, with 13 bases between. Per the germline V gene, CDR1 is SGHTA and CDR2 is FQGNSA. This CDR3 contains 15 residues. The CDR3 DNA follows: TGTGCCAGCAGTTCACGTCGGGGGAGCACAGATACGCAGTATTTT. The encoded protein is CASSSRRGSTDTQYF.

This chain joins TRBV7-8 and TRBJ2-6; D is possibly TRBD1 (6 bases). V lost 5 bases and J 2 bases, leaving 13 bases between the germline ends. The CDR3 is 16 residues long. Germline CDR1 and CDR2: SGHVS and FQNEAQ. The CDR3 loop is CASSLNRVPGANVLTF. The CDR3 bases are TGTGCCAGCAGCCTAAACAGGGTCCCTGGGGCCAACGTCCTGACTTTC.

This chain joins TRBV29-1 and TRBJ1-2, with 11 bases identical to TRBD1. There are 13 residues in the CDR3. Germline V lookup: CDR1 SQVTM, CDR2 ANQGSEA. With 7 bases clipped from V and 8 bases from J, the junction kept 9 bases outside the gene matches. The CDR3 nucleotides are TGCAGCGGCCAAGGACAGGGGGCGTTGGGCTACACCTTC. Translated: CSGQGQGALGYTF. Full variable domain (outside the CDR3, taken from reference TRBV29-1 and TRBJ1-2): SAVISQKPSRDICQRGTSLTIQCQVDSQVTMMFWYRQQPGQSLTLIATANQGSEATYESGFVIDKFPISRPNLTFSTLTVSNMSPEDSSIYLCSGQGQGALGYTFGSGTRLTVV.

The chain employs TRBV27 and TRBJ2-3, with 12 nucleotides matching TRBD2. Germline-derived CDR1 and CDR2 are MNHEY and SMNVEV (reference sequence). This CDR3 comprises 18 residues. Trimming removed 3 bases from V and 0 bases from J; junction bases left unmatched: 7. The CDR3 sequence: CASSFKLAGGFSTDTQYF. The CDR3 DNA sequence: TGTGCCAGCAGTTTTAAACTAGCGGGGGGCTTTAGCACAGATACGCAGTATTTT.

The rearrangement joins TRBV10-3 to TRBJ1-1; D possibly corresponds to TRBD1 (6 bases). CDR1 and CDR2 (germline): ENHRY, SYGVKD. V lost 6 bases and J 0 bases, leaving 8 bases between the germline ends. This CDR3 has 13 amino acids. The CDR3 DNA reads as TGTGCCATCAGGACAGGTATGAACACTGAAGCTTTCTTT. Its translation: CAIRTGMNTEAFF.